The 27 T cell receptor beta chains below all came from one sample that was sequenced in a study of PD-1 blockade in mismatch repair-deficient tumors. Here immunoSEQ multiplex PCR was the method, and the copy in TCRdb shows in-frame clones only, minus some. The sample yields approximately 120,000 clones, 70% to 90% seen once. This material consisted of peripheral blood, taken 44 weeks after starting pembrolizumab. The origin of the receptors is an adult with mismatch repair-deficient cancer.

The gene calls are TRBV7-2 and TRBJ2-7, with D possibly being TRBD2 (5 bases). This CDR3 is built from 19 residues. V lost 1 base, J lost 0 bases, and 22 bases lay in between. Germline loops: CDR1 SGHTA, CDR2 FQGNSA. In DNA, the CDR3 is TGTGCCAGCAGCTTAGTATCGGCGAGAGGGAGTGGGAACTCCTACGAGCAGTACTTC. Protein product: CASSLVSARGSGNSYEQYF.

The chain combines TRBV6-5 with TRBJ2-7; 7 positions agree with TRBD1. The CDR3 covers 14 residues. From germline, CDR1 is MNHEY and CDR2 SVGAGI. Losses at the gene ends were 5 bases for V and 0 bases for J; bases not matched to a gene: 4. The CDR3 DNA reads TGTGCCAGCAGTGAAGGGGACAGCTCCTACGAGCAGTACTTC. Protein: CASSEGDSSYEQYF.

V gene TRBV10-1 combines with J gene TRBJ2-3, with 7 bases aligning to TRBD1. CDR3 length: 15 residues. Germline trimming cut 5 bases from V and 0 bases from J; bases unmatched to any gene: 5. Per germline, CDR1 WNHNN and CDR2 SYGVQD (reference sequence). CDR3 in DNA: TGCGCCAGCAGTCCCGACAGGGCTAGCACAGATACGCAGTATTTT. Translation gives CASSPDRASTDTQYF.

This chain's CDR3 is CASSQEWDRNEKLFF. As DNA, the CDR3 is TGCGCCAGCAGCCAAGAATGGGACAGGAATGAAAAACTGTTTTTT. V and J are TRBV4-3 and TRBJ1-4, with 8 bases that match TRBD1. V dropped 0 bases and J dropped 5; count of bases not matched to a gene: 2. Per germline, CDR1 LGHNA and CDR2 YSLEER. The CDR3 is 15 residues long.

To note about this clone: A junction end diverges from the germline sequence, so it may reflect a read error. The rearrangement joins TRBV19 to TRBJ2-5; 13 bases align to TRBD2. This CDR3 is built from 18 residues. CDR1 and CDR2 (germline): LNHDA, SQIVND (reference sequence). This CDR3 is CASSVDYLLAGGEETQYF. CDR3 DNA sequence: TGTGCCAGTAGTGTAGATTACTTACTAGCGGGAGGGGAAGAGACCCAGTACTTC.

V and J are TRBV11-2 and TRBJ1-3; a weak D match, TRBD1 (6 bases). Between the trimmed V and J ends, which lost 6 bases and 3 bases, there was a span of 18 bases. The CDR3 loop spans 16 amino acids. Germline values: CDR1 SGHAT, CDR2 FQNNGV. The CDR3 sequence is CASRDVGGARGNTIYF. The CDR3, as DNA: TGTGCCAGCAGAGACGTGGGGGGGGCGCGTGGAAACACCATATATTTT.

The chain uses TRBV11-2 and TRBJ1-4; tentative D call: TRBD1 (6 bases). Germline CDR1 SGHAT, CDR2 FQNNGV. The V gene lost 2 bases and the J gene lost 8 bases, with 12 bases spanning the gap. This CDR3 spans 14 amino acids. The CDR3 bases are TGTGCCAGCAGCTTAATCGGGGGGCGAGAAAAACTGTTTTTT. Protein sequence: CASSLIGGREKLFF.

The chain combines TRBV10-3 with TRBJ1-2; 7 nucleotides align to TRBD1. The CDR3 covers 15 residues. Germline-derived CDR1 and CDR2 are ENHRY and SYGVKD. V was pared by 1 base and J by 2 bases, with 4 bases of the junction left unmatched. The CDR3 loop is CAISEYRGSNYGYTF. CDR3 nucleotide sequence: TGTGCCATCAGTGAGTACAGGGGTTCGAACTATGGCTACACCTTC.

The chain couples TRBV7-8 to TRBJ2-3; the D gene is possibly TRBD2 (6 bases). Germline loops: CDR1 SGHVS, CDR2 FQNEAQ. Deletions cut 1 base from V and 0 bases from J, with 17 bases between. The CDR3 extends over 18 amino acids. This chain's CDR3 is CASSLVRAGFPSTDTQYF. The CDR3 DNA reads as TGTGCCAGCAGCTTAGTGAGGGCGGGATTTCCTAGCACAGATACGCAGTATTTT.

CDR3 loop: CASGRQETQYF. In nucleotides, the CDR3 is TGTGCCAGCGGGAGGCAAGAGACCCAGTACTTC. V gene TRBV7-2 combines with J gene TRBJ2-5, with D possibly TRBD2 on 6 matching bases. The V and J ends lost 8 bases and 2 bases respectively, with 6 bases between them. CDR1 is SGHTA and CDR2 is FQGNSA in the germline V gene. The CDR3 is 11 amino acids. Filled out from reference TRBV7-2 and TRBJ2-5, the complete variable domain reads GAGVSQSPSNKVTEKGKDVELRCDPISGHTALYWYRQSLGQGLEFLIYFQGNSAPDKSGLPSDRFSAERTGGSVSTLTIQRTQQEDSAVYLCASGRQETQYFGPGTRLLVL.

The chain couples TRBV28 to TRBJ2-1, with D hard to call. Germline-derived CDR1 and CDR2 are MDHEN and SYDVKM. V lost 8 bases, J lost 0 bases, and 11 bases lay in between. This CDR3 region has 14 residues. The CDR3 is CASGEISSYNEQFF. In nucleotides, the CDR3 is TGTGCCAGCGGAGAAATAAGCTCCTACAATGAGCAGTTCTTC.

The chain uses TRBV27 and TRBJ2-1; 9 nucleotides line up with TRBD2. The CDR3 consists of 20 residues. The germline V gene has CDR1 MNHEY and CDR2 SMNVEV (reference sequence). Trimming removed 2 bases from V and 3 bases from J; junction bases left unmatched: 17. CDR3 in amino acids: CASSLDAGGPRRSIYNEQFF. The CDR3 DNA is TGTGCCAGCAGTTTAGACGCGGGAGGGCCGAGAAGGTCTATCTACAATGAGCAGTTCTTC.

This chain uses TRBV18 with TRBJ1-3; no clear D gene. Trimming left V 6 bases short and J 4 bases short, with 16 bases between. Germline V gene data show CDR1 as KGHSH and CDR2 as LQKENI. This CDR3 comprises 15 residues. The CDR3 protein is CASSPMTGRGNTIYF. CDR3 nucleotide sequence: TGTGCCAGCTCCCCGATGACCGGGAGGGGAAACACCATATATTTT.

The sample holds a few counts of this clone. The chain employs TRBV11-2 and TRBJ2-3; the match to TRBD1 covers 9 bases. The V gene's germline CDR1 is SGHAT and CDR2 FQNNGV. The V gene end was trimmed by 0 bases and the J gene end by 5 bases; junction bases not matched to a gene: 9. This CDR3 is built from 17 residues. CDR3 bases: TGTGCCAGCAGCTTAGAAACGGACAGGGGACGTTTAGATACGCAGTATTTT. This gives the protein CASSLETDRGRLDTQYF.

This chain connects TRBV9 to TRBJ2-7, with 14 bases identical to TRBD2. This CDR3 spans 15 amino acids. In germline, CDR1 is SGDLS, CDR2 YYNGEE. J lost 5 bases, V lost 2 bases, and 3 bases had no gene match. The DNA for the CDR3 is TGTGCCAGCAGCGTTGGGACTAGCGGGAGAGACGAGCAGTACTTC. The encoded protein is CASSVGTSGRDEQYF.

The chain has TRBV4-2 and TRBJ2-5; perhaps TRBD1 as D (6 bases). CDR1 is LGHNA and CDR2 is YNFKEQ in the germline V gene. The CDR3 has 15 residues. With 4 bases removed from V and 0 bases from J, the gap between germline ends came to 12 bases. CDR3 in amino acids: CASSLKTGYQETQYF. CDR3 nucleotides: TGTGCCAGCAGCCTTAAAACAGGGTACCAAGAGACCCAGTACTTC.

The gene calls are TRBV7-9 and TRBJ2-5; 8 bases fit TRBD2. The V gene end was trimmed by 3 bases and the J gene end by 2 bases; junction bases not matched to a gene: 2. The length of the CDR3 is 14 residues. The V gene's germline CDR1 is SEHNR and CDR2 FQNEAQ (reference sequence). The CDR3 region is CASSFSGTQETQYF. CDR3 sequence (DNA): TGTGCCAGCAGCTTTAGCGGGACTCAAGAGACCCAGTACTTC.

This clone was found a few times. This chain uses TRBV16 with TRBJ1-1, with D perhaps TRBD1 (6 bases). The germline V gene encodes CDR1 KGHSY and CDR2 FQNENV. Trimming stripped 4 bases from V and 10 bases from J, with 10 bases between. The CDR3 extends over 11 amino acids. The DNA of the CDR3 is TGTGCCAGCAGCCGGGGGCAGGGAGCTTTCTTT. Its translation: CASSRGQGAFF.

The chain links TRBV13 to TRBJ2-7; TRBD2 is a possible D gene (6 bases). The V gene's germline CDR1 is PRHDT and CDR2 FYEKMQ (reference sequence). The CDR3 has 15 residues. V dropped 0 bases and J dropped 4 bases, with 13 bases sitting between them. As DNA, the CDR3 is TGTGCCAGCAGCTTAGGCACTCCGGGGAGGTACGAGCAGTACTTC. Its translation: CASSLGTPGRYEQYF.

V usage is TRBV6-1 and J usage is TRBJ2-1; D remains ambiguous. Trimming left V 1 base short and J 0 bases short, with 1 base between. This CDR3 is built from 13 residues. Germline V gene sequence: CDR1 MNHNS, CDR2 SASEGT. The CDR3 region is CASSEVSYNEQFF. CDR3 in DNA: TGTGCCAGCAGTGAAGTCTCCTACAATGAGCAGTTCTTC.

In its sample, this clone was seen a few times. This chain joins TRBV5-4 and TRBJ1-1; D is ambiguous. There are 14 residues in the CDR3. Trimming took off 0 bases at V and 8 bases at J, with 14 bases between the two ends. Germline CDR1 and CDR2: SGHNT and YYREEE (reference sequence). The CDR3 DNA is TGTGCCAGCAGCTTGGCCGGGATGGTCAACGAAGCTTTCTTT. This sequence encodes CASSLAGMVNEAFF. Drawing the rest from reference TRBV5-4 and TRBJ1-1, the complete variable domain is ETGVTQSPTHLIKTRGQQVTLRCSSQSGHNTVSWYQQALGQGPQFIFQYYREEENGRGNFPPRFSGLQFPNYSSELNVNALELDDSALYLCASSLAGMVNEAFFGQGTRLTVV.

This clone was seen just once. The chain couples TRBV7-9 to TRBJ2-2, with D possibly being TRBD1 (5 bases). There are 16 residues in the CDR3. Germline V gene sequence: CDR1 SEHNR, CDR2 FQNEAQ (reference sequence). Trimming left V 5 bases short and J 8 bases short, with 21 bases between. CDR3 sequence (DNA): TGTGCCAGCAGCCCCTTGACGGCAGGGAAGGTGGGGGAGCTGTTTTTT. This sequence encodes CASSPLTAGKVGELFF.

This clone has only one observation. This chain uses TRBV6-5 with TRBJ2-7; 7 bases line up with TRBD1. V gave up 4 bases and J gave up 1 base; unmatched junction bases: 7. This CDR3 has 15 amino acids. Germline values: CDR1 MNHEY, CDR2 SVGAGI. The CDR3 DNA follows: TGTGCCAGCAGTTCCACAGGGGAGAGTTCCTACGAGCAGTACTTC. This gives the protein CASSSTGESSYEQYF.

This clone was counted a few times. The chain links TRBV5-1 to TRBJ2-7; no firm D call. The V gene lost 4 bases and the J gene lost 3 bases, with 5 bases spanning the gap. From germline, CDR1 is SGHRS and CDR2 YFSETQ. The CDR3 length is 11 residues. The CDR3 DNA reads TGCGCCAGCAGCCAAAACTACGAGCAGTACTTC. Translating it yields CASSQNYEQYF.

The chain links TRBV6-5 to TRBJ2-1, with TRBD1 identical over 9 bases. Trimming cost V 6 bases and J 14 bases; bases outside gene matches: 11. The CDR3 contains 13 residues. The germline V gene encodes CDR1 MNHEY and CDR2 SVGAGI. CDR3 residues: CASRPGGTGNEFF. CDR3 DNA sequence: TGTGCCAGCAGACCCGGGGGGACAGGGAACGAGTTCTTC.

The V gene is TRBV9, the J gene TRBJ2-1, with 7 bases fitting TRBD2. V lost 4 bases to trimming and J lost 3 bases; unmatched junction nucleotides: 10. The CDR3 is made up of 16 amino acids. CDR1 SGDLS and CDR2 YYNGEE come from the germline V gene. CDR3 sequence reads: CASSQISSGYYNEQFF. DNA for the CDR3: TGTGCCAGCAGCCAAATCTCTAGCGGCTACTACAATGAGCAGTTCTTC.

Written as DNA, the CDR3 is TGTGCCAGCAGCTCACCCCAAGCGGTGGGGGATACGCAGTATTTT. Translated: CASSSPQAVGDTQYF. The chain is built from TRBV7-8 and TRBJ2-3; D perhaps matches TRBD2 (5 bases). The V end lost 4 bases, the J end lost 6 bases, and 17 bases lay between the germline ends. Per germline, CDR1 SGHVS and CDR2 FQNEAQ. This CDR3 comprises 15 residues.